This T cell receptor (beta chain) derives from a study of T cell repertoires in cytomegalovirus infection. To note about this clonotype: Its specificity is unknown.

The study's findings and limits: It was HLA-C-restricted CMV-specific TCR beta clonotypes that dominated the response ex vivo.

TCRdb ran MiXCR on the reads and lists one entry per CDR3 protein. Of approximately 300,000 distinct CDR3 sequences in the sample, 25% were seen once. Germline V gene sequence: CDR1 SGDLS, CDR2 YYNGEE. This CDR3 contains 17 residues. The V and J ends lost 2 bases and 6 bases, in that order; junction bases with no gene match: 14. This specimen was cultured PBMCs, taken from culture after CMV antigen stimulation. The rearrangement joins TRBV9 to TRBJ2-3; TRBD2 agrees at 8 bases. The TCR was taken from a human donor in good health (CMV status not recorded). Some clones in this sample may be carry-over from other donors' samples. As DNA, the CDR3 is TGTGCCAGCAGCGTTCCCAAGGCAGCGGGAGATCGGGATACGCAGTATTTT. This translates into CASSVPKAAGDRDTQYF.